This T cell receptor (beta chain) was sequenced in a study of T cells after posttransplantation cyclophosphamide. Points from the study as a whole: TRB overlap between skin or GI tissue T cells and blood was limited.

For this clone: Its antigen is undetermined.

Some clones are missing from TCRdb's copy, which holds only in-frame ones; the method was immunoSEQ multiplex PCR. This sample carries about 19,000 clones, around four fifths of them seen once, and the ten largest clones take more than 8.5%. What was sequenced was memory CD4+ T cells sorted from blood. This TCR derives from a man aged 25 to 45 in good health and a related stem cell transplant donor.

In DNA form, the CDR3 reads TGTGCCAGCCGGACAGGGCGGACCGGGGAGCTGTTTTTT. It is translated as CASRTGRTGELFF. The V and J genes are TRBV25-1 and TRBJ2-2, with 8 bases identical to TRBD1. The V gene's germline CDR1 is MGHDK and CDR2 SYGVNS. V trimming: 8 bases; J trimming: 5 bases; junction bases outside the gene matches: 4. The CDR3 is 13 amino acids.